The clone carrying this T cell receptor beta chain appeared many times. These data are taken from a study of response to subunit inactivated influenza vaccine. TCRdb re-called the RT-PCR reads with MiXCR, one entry per CDR3 protein. The table includes fewer than 750,000 distinct CDR3 sequences, less than 15% detected once. Trimming removed 0 bases at V and 2 bases at J, with 11 bases between. CDR1 LNHNV and CDR2 YYDKDF come from the germline V gene (reference sequence). The CDR3 is 15 amino acids. The chain has TRBV15 and TRBJ2-7; no firm D call. The receptor was isolated from a man aged 50 to 59 who received an inactivated influenza vaccine. The input for sequencing was PBMCs from blood, taken less than 13 days after vaccination. CDR3 DNA sequence: TGTGCCACCAGCAGAGATTTGACACGTACCTACGAGCAGTACTTC. This translates into CATSRDLTRTYEQYF.